The 24 T cell receptor beta chains presented below share a single source sample, sequenced in a study of cytomegalovirus exposure and HLA in healthy donors. The method was immunoSEQ multiplex PCR; TCRdb's version includes in-frame clones alone and lacks a portion of them. The sample has roughly 350,000 clones; 75% to 90% are singletons. The sample taken for sequencing was PBMCs. The receptors were sampled from a woman in her late teens or twenties in good health and CMV-seronegative.

This rearrangement joins TRBV28 to TRBJ1-2; 7 bases map to TRBD1. CDR3 length: 13 residues. V lost 4 bases and J lost 8; bases outside the gene matches: 7. Germline values: CDR1 MDHEN, CDR2 SYDVKM. The CDR3 here is CASSSRQGQGYTF. CDR3 coding DNA: TGTGCCAGCAGTTCCCGACAGGGACAAGGCTACACCTTC.

This clone was seen once. This chain connects TRBV5-6 to TRBJ2-7, with 7 bases identical to TRBD1. The ends lost 6 bases at V and 0 bases at J; junction bases unmatched: 6. Germline CDR1 is SGHDT and CDR2 is YYEEEE. The CDR3 loop spans 14 amino acids. This CDR3 reads CASNYRGGSYEQYF. CDR3 coding DNA: TGTGCCAGCAACTACAGGGGTGGCTCCTACGAGCAGTACTTC. The variable domain in full, completed from reference TRBV5-6 and TRBJ2-7, reads DAGVTQSPTHLIKTRGQQVTLRCSPKSGHDTVSWYQQALGQGPQFIFQYYEEEERQRGNFPDRFSGHQFPNYSSELNVNALLLGDSALYLCASNYRGGSYEQYFGPGTRLTVT.

This chain uses TRBV27 with TRBJ1-5; 8 bases agree with TRBD1. V trimming: 6 bases; J trimming: 5 bases; junction bases outside the gene matches: 9. Germline V gene sequence: CDR1 MNHEY, CDR2 SMNVEV (reference sequence). The CDR3 sequence is 15 residues long. For the CDR3, the DNA is TGTGCCAGCAGGCGGACAGGGCCCCTACATCAGCCCCAGCATTTT. This translates into CASRRTGPLHQPQHF.

The J gene is TRBJ2-2, the V gene TRBV7-2; 10 bases align to TRBD2. From germline, CDR1 is SGHTA and CDR2 FQGNSA. With V trimmed by 3 bases and J by 1 base, 2 bases remained unmatched. This CDR3 contains 16 residues. This chain's CDR3 is CASSFIAGGNTGELFF. The CDR3 coding sequence is TGTGCCAGCAGCTTCATAGCGGGGGGGAACACCGGGGAGCTGTTTTTT.

This CDR3 is CASSSGRNTEAFF. CDR3 sequence (DNA): TGTGCCAGCAGCTCGGGTAGGAACACTGAAGCTTTCTTT. The chain recombines TRBV7-2 with TRBJ1-1, with unresolved D. Germline V gene lookup returns CDR1 SGHTA and CDR2 FQGNSA. This CDR3 is built from 13 residues. Trimming removed 4 bases from V and 1 base from J, with 7 bases in between.

Notes on this clone: Within the sample, other DNA sequences also encode this same CDR3. The chain links TRBV19 to TRBJ1-5, with TRBD1 matching 11 bases. The V segment lost 5 bases and the J segment 0 bases; nucleotides outside the gene matches: 0. This CDR3 is built from 15 residues. The germline V gene has CDR1 LNHDA and CDR2 SQIVND (reference sequence). The CDR3 nucleotides are TGTGCCAGTAGTGGGACAGGGGGTAGCAATCAGCCCCAGCATTTT. As protein: CASSGTGGSNQPQHF.

The V gene is TRBV27, the J gene TRBJ1-5, with a possible D match to TRBD1 (6 bases). The germline V gene encodes CDR1 MNHEY and CDR2 SMNVEV (reference sequence). V was pared by 8 bases and J by 0 bases, with 26 bases between. CDR3 length equals 19 residues. The CDR3 region has the DNA TGTGCCAGCGGACACTGGACAGCATTAGCCACTTATAGCAATCAGCCCCAGCATTTT. Translated: CASGHWTALATYSNQPQHF.

The gene calls are TRBV4-2 and TRBJ2-1; 8 nucleotides agree with TRBD1. With V trimmed by 1 base and J by 2 bases, 7 bases remained unmatched. The CDR3 runs to 17 residues. CDR1 is LGHNA and CDR2 is YNFKEQ in the germline V gene. CDR3 sequence reads: CASSQGGTGIAYNEQFF. In DNA, the CDR3 is TGTGCCAGCAGCCAAGGCGGGACAGGCATCGCCTACAATGAGCAGTTCTTC.

The genes are TRBV28 and TRBJ2-5; 12 bases align to TRBD1. V lost 5 bases, J lost 5 bases, and 6 bases stayed unmatched. The CDR3 runs 15 residues. Looked up from germline, CDR1 is MDHEN and CDR2 is SYDVKM. The CDR3 nucleotides are TGTGCCAGCAGTGGGGGACAGGGGGCATGGGAGACCCAGTACTTC. This codes for CASSGGQGAWETQYF.

This sequence joins TRBV7-3 and TRBJ1-1; unclear D gene. CDR1 and CDR2 (germline): SGHTA, FQGTGA. Between the trimmed V and J ends, which lost 5 bases and 1 base, there was a span of 8 bases. The CDR3 length is 13 residues. The CDR3 protein is CASSPSGNTEAFF. The CDR3, as DNA: TGTGCCAGCAGCCCCTCGGGGAACACTGAAGCTTTCTTT.

The chain is built from TRBV5-4 and TRBJ2-7, with TRBD1 matching 8 bases. This CDR3 region has 14 residues. V was pared by 4 bases and J by 3 bases, with 6 bases of the junction left unmatched. Germline loops: CDR1 SGHNT, CDR2 YYREEE (reference sequence). The CDR3 loop is CASSKTGAYYEQYF. The CDR3 region has the DNA TGTGCCAGCAGCAAGACAGGGGCCTACTACGAGCAGTACTTC.

The chain links TRBV13 to TRBJ2-7, with 8 bases fitting TRBD2. This CDR3 is 14 amino acids long. Germline CDR1 is PRHDT and CDR2 is FYEKMQ (reference sequence). After removal of 5 bases from V and 1 base from J, the junction contained 4 bases not matched to a gene. CDR3 amino acids: CASSETSVSYEQYF. CDR3 coding DNA: TGTGCCAGCAGCGAGACTAGCGTTTCCTACGAGCAGTACTTC.

The V and J genes are TRBV9 and TRBJ2-1, with 9 bases that match TRBD2. The CDR3 is 15 residues long. From germline, CDR1 is SGDLS and CDR2 YYNGEE. The V segment lost 1 base and the J segment 5 bases; nucleotides outside the gene matches: 4. This CDR3 reads CASSVSGRQNNEQFF. CDR3 bases: TGTGCCAGCAGCGTAAGCGGGAGGCAGAACAATGAGCAGTTCTTC. Drawing the rest from reference TRBV9 and TRBJ2-1, the complete variable domain is DSGVTQTPKHLITATGQRVTLRCSPRSGDLSVYWYQQSLDQGLQFLIQYYNGEERAKGNILERFSAQQFPDLHSELNLSSLELGDSALYFCASSVSGRQNNEQFFGPGTRLTVL.

V and J are TRBV2 and TRBJ1-2; 9 bases are a match to TRBD1. Germline values: CDR1 SNHLY, CDR2 FYNNEI. CDR3 size: 17 residues. With V trimmed by 7 bases and J by 4 bases, 16 bases remained unmatched. CDR3: CASIKRGGTGFAYGYTF. The CDR3 nucleotides read TGTGCCAGCATTAAGAGAGGGGGGACAGGGTTTGCCTATGGCTACACCTTC.

V is TRBV4-3 and J is TRBJ2-7, with TRBD1 as a possible D gene (6 bases). There are 15 residues in the CDR3. Germline lookup yields CDR1 LGHNA and CDR2 YSLEER. V was clipped by 3 bases and J by 2 bases, with 14 bases between them. The CDR3 reads CASSQTLTGPYEQYF. The DNA for the CDR3 is TGCGCCAGCAGCCAGACGTTAACAGGGCCCTACGAGCAGTACTTC.

V is TRBV11-3 and J is TRBJ1-4; D not resolved. CDR1 SGHNT and CDR2 YENEEA come from the germline V gene. V dropped 5 bases and J dropped 7 bases, with 14 bases sitting between them. This CDR3 is 14 amino acids long. The CDR3 bases are TGTGCCAGCAGCCCGGGTCCGGGAAGTGAAAAACTGTTTTTT. It is translated as CASSPGPGSEKLFF.

The V call is TRBV6-5, the J call TRBJ2-1; D is unclear. Trimming removed 6 bases from V and 9 bases from J, with 12 bases in between. The germline CDR1 and CDR2 sequences are MNHEY and SVGAGI. This CDR3 has 12 residues. The chain's CDR3 is CASSSRYGEQFF. The CDR3 nucleotides read TGTGCCAGCAGCTCCCGTTACGGTGAGCAGTTCTTC.

The J gene is TRBJ2-7, the V gene TRBV7-9; D unclear. The CDR3 is made up of 13 amino acids. CDR1 is SEHNR, CDR2 FQNEAQ, per germline (reference sequence). V was pared by 3 bases and J by 5 bases, with 11 bases between. Written as DNA, the CDR3 is TGTGCCAGCAGCTTTACCGGCGAGGACGAGCAGTACTTC. Its protein product is CASSFTGEDEQYF.

This chain connects TRBV25-1 to TRBJ1-5; 8 bases line up with TRBD1. Per germline, CDR1 MGHDK and CDR2 SYGVNS. The CDR3 sequence is 15 residues long. Trimming took 5 bases from V and 5 from J; bases not matched to a gene: 8. In DNA form, the CDR3 reads TGTGCCAGCAGTCAGGGGGCCAGTACCGATCAGCCCCAGCATTTT. Translated: CASSQGASTDQPQHF. The variable domain in full, with the rest retrieved from reference TRBV25-1 and TRBJ1-5, is EADIYQTPRYLVIGTGKKITLECSQTMGHDKMYWYQQDPGMELHLIHYSYGVNSTEKGDLSSESTVSRIRTEHFPLTLESARPSHTSQYLCASSQGASTDQPQHFGDGTRLSIL.

This rearrangement joins TRBV4-3 to TRBJ2-1, with 7 nucleotides matching TRBD2. From germline, CDR1 is LGHNA and CDR2 YSLEER. CDR3 size: 16 residues. V shed 4 bases, J shed 8 bases, and the junction held 14 bases outside the gene matches. The CDR3 DNA follows: TGCGCCAGCAGCCCGCAAACGCCGGGACTAATGGATGAGCAGTTCTTC. This sequence encodes CASSPQTPGLMDEQFF.

The chain joins TRBV27 to TRBJ2-2, with 14 positions matching TRBD2. The CDR3 is 18 amino acids. The germline CDR1 and CDR2 sequences are MNHEY and SMNVEV (reference sequence). V gave up 0 bases and J gave up 4 bases; unmatched junction bases: 4. CDR3 protein: CASSLSGGLAGVTGELFF. In nucleotides, the CDR3 is TGTGCCAGCAGTTTATCGGGGGGACTAGCGGGAGTCACCGGGGAGCTGTTTTTT.

V and J are TRBV10-3 and TRBJ2-5; D is possibly TRBD1 (5 bases). This CDR3 contains 13 residues. Germline lookup yields CDR1 ENHRY and CDR2 SYGVKD. Trimming removed 11 bases from V and 3 bases from J, with 16 bases in between. For the CDR3, the DNA is TGTGCCGCCGGAAGGGGCGTCGAAGAGACCCAGTACTTC. Residues: CAAGRGVEETQYF.

The J gene is TRBJ2-1, the V gene TRBV6-5; TRBD1 is a possible D gene (7 bases). This CDR3 has 13 amino acids. The germline gives CDR1 MNHEY, CDR2 SVGAGI. The V gene lost 6 bases and the J gene lost 10 bases, with 16 bases spanning the gap. The CDR3 coding sequence is TGTGCCAGCAGCAGGGGGGCGGGATGGGAGCAGTTCTTC. Its protein is CASSRGAGWEQFF.

The chain couples TRBV25-1 to TRBJ2-2; maybe TRBD2 (6 bases). With 10 bases removed from V and 2 bases from J, the gap between germline ends came to 14 bases. CDR1 MGHDK and CDR2 SYGVNS come from the germline V gene. The length of the CDR3 is 14 residues. CDR3: CATSRDLNTGELFF. CDR3 sequence (DNA): TGTGCCACCTCCCGGGACTTAAACACCGGGGAGCTGTTTTTT.